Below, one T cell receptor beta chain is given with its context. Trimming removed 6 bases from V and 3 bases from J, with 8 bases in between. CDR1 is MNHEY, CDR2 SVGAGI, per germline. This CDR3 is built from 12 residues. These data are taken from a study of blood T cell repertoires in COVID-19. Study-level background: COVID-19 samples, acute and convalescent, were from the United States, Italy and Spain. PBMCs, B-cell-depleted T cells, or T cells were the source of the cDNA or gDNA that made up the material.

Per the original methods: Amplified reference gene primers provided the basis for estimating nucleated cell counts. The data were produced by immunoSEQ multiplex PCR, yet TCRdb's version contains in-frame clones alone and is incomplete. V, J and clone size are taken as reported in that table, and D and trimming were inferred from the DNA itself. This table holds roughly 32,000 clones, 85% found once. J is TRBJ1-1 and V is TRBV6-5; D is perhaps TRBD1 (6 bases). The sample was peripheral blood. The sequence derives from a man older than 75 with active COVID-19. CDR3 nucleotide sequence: TGTGCCAGCAGGGACAGATACACTGAAGCTTTCTTT. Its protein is CASRDRYTEAFF.